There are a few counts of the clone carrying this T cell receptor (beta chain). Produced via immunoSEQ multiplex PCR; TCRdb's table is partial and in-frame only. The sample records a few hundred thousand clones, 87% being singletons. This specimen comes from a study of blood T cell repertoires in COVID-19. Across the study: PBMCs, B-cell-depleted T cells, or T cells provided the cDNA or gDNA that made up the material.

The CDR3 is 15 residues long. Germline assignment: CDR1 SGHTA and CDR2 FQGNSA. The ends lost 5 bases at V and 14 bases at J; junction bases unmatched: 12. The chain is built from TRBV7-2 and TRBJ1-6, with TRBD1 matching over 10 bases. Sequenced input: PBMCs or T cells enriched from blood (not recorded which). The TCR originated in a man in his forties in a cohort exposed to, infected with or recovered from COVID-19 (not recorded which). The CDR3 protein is CASSVGQGGGRTLHF. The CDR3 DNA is TGTGCCAGCAGCGTAGGACAGGGGGGCGGACGAACCCTCCACTTT.